This paragraph covers one T cell receptor (beta chain) sequence. What it binds is unknown. The record originates from a study of human T cells and chemical hapten exposure. Across the study: Per-sample TCR yield variability stemmed mainly from small pooled library volume differences. Notes on the study in general: No change in TCRs above 1 in 1000 frequency was produced by DPC sensitization.

Someone pulled total RNA out of unfractionated whole blood. Individual cDNA molecules received unique molecular identifiers in the library. TCRdb independently ran MiXCR on the 5' RACE reads; one entry per CDR3 protein. Of approximately 81,000 distinct CDR3 sequences listed, approximately 7.7% are singletons. The V and J ends lost 2 bases and 0 bases respectively, with 11 bases between them. Germline V gene lookup returns CDR1 SGHRS and CDR2 YFSETQ. This CDR3 is 16 amino acids long. This receptor was taken from a male donor in good health. The chain recombines TRBV5-1 with TRBJ1-4; possibly TRBD1 for D (5 bases). The CDR3 spells CASSFRGGATNEKLFF. CDR3 DNA: TGCGCCAGCAGCTTTAGGGGAGGTGCAACTAATGAAAAACTGTTTTTT.